This T cell receptor (beta chain) was sequenced in a study of blood T cell repertoires in COVID-19. Across the study: The United States, Italy and Spain supplied acute and convalescent COVID-19 samples. T cells, B-cell-depleted T cells, or PBMCs supplied cDNA or gDNA.

The CDR3 covers 14 residues. Germline CDR1 reads LNHNV; CDR2 reads YYDKDF (reference sequence). Trimming removed 5 bases at V and 1 base at J, with 11 bases between. Per the original methods: Estimated nucleated cell counts came from reference gene primer amplification. Clones were read by immunoSEQ multiplex PCR, and TCRdb kept only the in-frame ones, dropping some. That table is the source of V, J and clone size, and D and trimming were worked out from the DNA. The sample lists roughly 190,000 clones; 70% to 90% were seen once. The TCR sequence derives from a man under 40 with acute or convalescent COVID-19. J is TRBJ1-1 and V is TRBV15, with D unresolved. The sequencing input was peripheral blood. The CDR3: CATSPRLENTEAFF. The CDR3, as DNA: TGTGCCACCAGCCCCCGACTCGAGAACACTGAAGCTTTCTTT. Combining the CDR3 with reference TRBV15 and TRBJ1-1 gives the whole variable domain DAMVIQNPRYQVTQFGKPVTLSCSQTLNHNVMYWYQQKSSQAPKLLFHYYDKDFNNEADTPDNFQSRRPNTSFCFLDIRSPGLGDTAMYLCATSPRLENTEAFFGQGTRLTVV.